This T cell receptor beta chain was recovered during a study of early T cells in non-severe SARS-CoV-2 infection. Study-level background: Unsorted whole-blood RNA was sequenced in bulk, leaving chains unpaired. Study-level results: Lookups in VDJdb leaned toward anti-spike CD8 responses and missed private and CD4 specificities.

Germline assignment: CDR1 LGHDT and CDR2 YNNKEL (reference sequence). V trimming: 0 bases; J trimming: 4 bases; junction bases outside the gene matches: 3. The CDR3 runs to 15 residues. The sample holds a few counts of this clonotype. The antigen is not known. Unique molecular identifiers tagged individual cDNA molecules. TCRdb recomputed calls from the 5' RACE reads with MiXCR, one row per CDR3 protein. The sample holds roughly 80,000 distinct CDR3 sequences, around 15% seen once. V gene TRBV3-1 combines with J gene TRBJ2-3; 8 positions match TRBD2. Sequencing was performed on whole blood. The receptor comes from an adult who was a healthcare worker with PCR-confirmed SARS-CoV-2 infection or an uninfected control (not recorded which). The DNA of the CDR3 is TGTGCCAGCAGCCAAGATGGAGCGGGGGCAGATACGCAGTATTTT. Translated: CASSQDGAGADTQYF.